This T cell receptor (beta chain) is drawn from a study of beta chain features in type 1 diabetes (dated by TCRdb to about 2018). For the study in its entirety: No differences in mean age, gender distribution, total cell number or subset yield were found between patients and healthy donors. A total of about 100,000,000 sorted cells were examined across all samples, and RNA yield correlated strongly with the number of cells per subset. In the study, TCRB repertoires of sorted circulating CD4+ T cell subsets from recently diagnosed type 1 diabetes patients were compared with those of matched healthy donors. Whereas all 30 or so donors provided naive and central memory subsets, regulatory and stem cell-like memory subsets were isolated from just 8 patients and roughly eight healthy donors. The study at large found these results: At VDJ recombination sites, type 1 diabetes patients had fewer insertions and more deleted nucleotides, which implies abnormalities in thymic rearrangement. Because the HLA sub-analyses included only small numbers of individuals, any influence of HLA type on TCRB rearrangement was left unresolved. Naive, central memory and regulatory TCRB repertoires appeared to be more alike among patients than among healthy donors. PCR may preferentially amplify shorter templates, but because patient and control samples were amplified and corrected together, any resulting skew would affect both groups equally. Because cDNA was sequenced instead of genomic DNA, activated cells with high expression could be over-represented, although the groups did not differ in activation or CD3 levels. In all four CD4+ subsets, TCRB CDR3 length was moderately but significantly shorter in type 1 diabetes patients.

Each donor gave one peripheral blood draw, about 110 mL on average, collected into heparinised tubes. Naive, central memory, regulatory and stem cell-like memory CD4+ T cells were sorted on a BD FACSAria II using a panel including CD45RO, CCR7, CD25, CD127, CD95 and CD27. Every sorted population had a purity above 95%. PBMCs were separated immediately by Lymphoprep density gradient centrifugation and were stained directly, without being cultured. Samples were stained and sorted in pairs, with one healthy donor and one patient per experiment, so that batch effects were minimized. The High Capacity cDNA Reverse Transcription Kit was used to reverse transcribe all of the isolated RNA, meaning that expressed TCRB transcripts were what got sequenced. Deep immunoSEQ sequencing was applied to naive, central memory and regulatory T cell samples, giving an average of approximately 3.8 million total reads per sample. After sorted cells were lysed in RLT buffer, RNA was extracted with DNase-treated RNeasy Micro or Mini kits, with the choice depending on cell number. To prevent cross-contamination, every cell subset was processed on its own, while patient and healthy donor samples were processed together. The immunoSEQ multiplex PCR was used to amplify TCRB sequences from cDNA, generating 87-bp fragments that spanned the CDR3 region. Amplicons were sequenced on the Illumina HiSeq platform. The paper's data handling went like this. Synthetic template baselines were used to correct PCR bias computationally, reads within Hamming distance 2 were collapsed, and singletons that could not be merged were discarded. Reads were aligned to IMGT to assign V, D and J genes, CDR3 length, and insertions or deletions at six rearrangement sites. Clonotype counts were normalized to sorted cell number within each subset before computing true diversity and Gini coefficients with the tcR R package. The overlap coefficient, calculated on TCRB nucleotide sequences, was used to quantify repertoire sharing. The clones in this table, taken by TCRdb from immuneACCESS, are in-frame only. Not every clone is retained; where verified, under half of the shortfall comes from an unresolved V gene, and the cause of the rest is unknown. V, J and clone size reflect that table, while D and trimming were determined from the DNA. The sample includes 140,000 or so clones, with about 13% observed a single time. Clones ranked in the top ten supply less than 1.5% of the sample.

Cut back by 5 bases and 7 bases, the V and J ends lie 14 bases apart. Inclusive of the bounding cysteine and phenylalanine, the CDR3 is 14 residues long. Only the CDR3 DNA is retained, 42 bases long and in frame from the first base. The germline V gene supplies CDR1 MNHEY and CDR2 SVGAGI. This clone was observed a few times. Its antigen specificity is not known. The sample holds no much larger clone one base away, and base qualities are not on file. This TCR derives from a man between 18 and 35 years old with type 1 diabetes. The chain links TRBV6-5 with TRBJ1-4; D gene: possibly TRBD1, on 6 matching bases. Sequencing was done on a sample of central memory CD4+ T cells from blood. The CDR3 has the sequence CASSAGDRPEKLFF. The DNA sequence is TGTGCCAGCAGTGCCGGTGACAGGCCTGAAAAACTGTTTTTT.